This TCR beta chain was captured in a study of cytomegalovirus exposure and HLA in healthy donors. Turning to this clone: Antigen specificity is unknown.

Whole-study results and caveats: According to a later analysis, donors in an Asian-associated ancestry cluster reportedly had fewer N-insertions than the approximately 620-donor mean.

The germline V and J ends were trimmed by 4 bases and 2 bases, with 5 bases remaining between them. This CDR3 spans 12 amino acids. The germline gives CDR1 MDHEN, CDR2 SYDVKM. Amplification used 60 Vbeta primers and 13 Jbeta primers. Per the authors' pipeline: In a later analysis, of about 80 million unique beta chains, roughly 9.9 million appeared in at least two donors. The table came from immunoSEQ multiplex PCR; TCRdb's copy has only in-frame clones and leaves some out. V and J calls plus clone size are reproduced from that table; the DNA served to infer D and trimming. The sample includes approximately 190,000 clones, about four fifths of them seen just once.

The chain has TRBV28 and TRBJ2-5; perhaps TRBD2 as D (5 bases). This sequence originates from a boy between 2 and 10 years old in good health and CMV-seronegative. The specimen sequenced was PBMCs. As DNA, the CDR3 is TGTGCCAGCAGTTGGGAGCAAGAGACCCAGTACTTC. This codes for CASSWEQETQYF.